Below, 20 T cell receptor beta chains from the same sample are listed, as sequenced in a study of CD8 T cells in ankylosing spondylitis. TCRdb called the 5' RACE reads again in MiXCR, with one record for every CDR3 protein. The repertoire consists of a few hundred thousand distinct CDR3 sequences, with about 9.9% occurring once and the leading ten covering roughly 9%. Source material: blood, either unsorted or a sorted T cell fraction (not recorded which). These receptors originate from a female donor with ankylosing spondylitis or in good health (not recorded which).

This clonotype has only a few counts. Here the CDR3 DNA reads TGTGCCAGCAGCCCAGGTCGTAACAGGGGGACCTACGAGCAGTACTTC. Amino acids: CASSPGRNRGTYEQYF. The rearrangement joins TRBV28 to TRBJ2-7; 8 positions match TRBD1. The trim removed 6 bases at V and 2 bases at J, leaving 12 bases unmatched. There are 16 residues in the CDR3. Germline V lookup: CDR1 MDHEN, CDR2 SYDVKM.

This clonotype showed up many times. The chain employs TRBV18 and TRBJ1-5, with D perhaps TRBD1 (5 bases). V was trimmed by 6 bases and J by 4 bases, leaving 10 bases between them. Per germline, CDR1 KGHSH and CDR2 LQKENI. This CDR3 spans 13 amino acids. CDR3 amino acids: CASSGTGNQPQHF. In DNA form, the CDR3 reads TGTGCCAGCTCGGGGACGGGGAATCAGCCCCAGCATTTT. The full variable domain, rest sourced from reference TRBV18 and TRBJ1-5, is NAGVMQNPRHLVRRRGQEARLRCSPMKGHSHVYWYRQLPEEGLKFMVYLQKENIIDESGMPKERFSAEFPKEGPSILRIQQVVRGDSAAYFCASSGTGNQPQHFGDGTRLSIL.

In its sample, this clonotype was seen many times. The chain employs TRBV4-2 and TRBJ1-1; D is unresolved. Trimming removed 0 bases from V and 4 bases from J, with 9 bases in between. Germline CDR1 is LGHNA and CDR2 is YNFKEQ. This CDR3 spans 14 amino acids. The CDR3 DNA reads as TGTGCCAGCAGCCAAGAAGGATTGGGCACTGAAGCTTTCTTT. This gives the protein CASSQEGLGTEAFF.

In this sample, this clonotype turned up a few times. The chain couples TRBV5-5 to TRBJ2-2; 9 bases are a match to TRBD2. Germline CDR1 is SGHKS and CDR2 is YYEKEE (reference sequence). The CDR3 has 15 residues. Trimming removed 6 bases from V and 0 bases from J; junction bases left unmatched: 3. The CDR3 DNA reads TGTGCCAGCACCAGGACTAGCGCGAACACCGGGGAGCTGTTTTTT. This translates into CASTRTSANTGELFF.

The rearrangement links TRBV21-1 to TRBJ2-7; TRBD1, the table's D call, was not compared with the DNA. TRBV21-1 is a pseudogene. The CDR3 has 19 amino acids. CDR3 amino acids: CASSPWRDRDPRGEYEQYF. The CDR3, as DNA: TGTGCCAGCAGCCCTTGGAGGGACAGGGACCCCCGCGGTGAATACGAGCAGTACTTC.

This clonotype was observed a handful of times. This chain links TRBV7-9 with TRBJ1-1; D remains ambiguous. Germline V gene lookup returns CDR1 SEHNR and CDR2 FQNEAQ (reference sequence). V was cut by 8 bases and J by 8 bases, with 3 bases left in between. The CDR3 consists of 8 residues. CDR3 residues: CASPEAFF. In DNA form, the CDR3 reads TGTGCCAGCCCCGAAGCTTTCTTT.

This clonotype came up once. A read error may explain this, as a much larger clone is one base away. This chain connects TRBV6-5 to TRBJ1-1; 7 positions agree with TRBD1. V was pared by 6 bases and J by 1 base, with 2 bases of the junction left unmatched. Germline CDR1 and CDR2: MNHEY and SVGAGI. This CDR3 is built from 13 residues. CDR3 sequence reads: CASRYRGNTEAFF. The CDR3 DNA sequence: TGTGCCAGCAGGTACAGGGGGAACACTGAAGCTTTCTTT.

This clonotype came up a few times. This CDR3 reads CASSVRDRGPWGYTF. CDR3 nucleotide sequence: TGTGCCAGCAGCGTCCGGGACAGGGGACCGTGGGGCTACACCTTC. The chain is built from TRBV7-9 and TRBJ1-2, with TRBD1 matching over 10 bases. The CDR3 runs to 15 residues. CDR1 and CDR2 (germline): SEHNR, FQNEAQ (reference sequence). V lost 5 bases, J lost 8 bases, and 11 bases stayed unmatched.

This clonotype was counted only a few times. V usage is TRBV28 and J usage is TRBJ2-7; D remains ambiguous. Looked up from germline, CDR1 is MDHEN and CDR2 is SYDVKM. CDR3 length: 13 residues. Trimming took off 7 bases at V and 2 bases at J, with 12 bases between the two ends. The chain's CDR3 is CASTPQPTYEQYF. The CDR3 DNA follows: TGTGCCAGCACCCCTCAGCCAACCTACGAGCAGTACTTC.

This clonotype was counted between two and nine times. The chain carries TRBV7-8 and TRBJ1-2; D might be TRBD1 (5 bases). This CDR3 is 15 amino acids long. Looked up from germline, CDR1 is SGHVS and CDR2 is FQNEAQ. The ends were cut back, 5 bases at V and 7 bases at J, with 20 bases in the middle. CDR3 loop: CASSQTQTARIGYTF. CDR3 nucleotides: TGTGCCAGCAGCCAGACACAGACAGCGAGAATTGGCTACACCTTC.

The table lists this clonotype with many counts. This rearrangement joins TRBV12-3 or TRBV12-4 to TRBJ2-1; D is undetermined. There are 11 residues in the CDR3. Trimming left V 6 bases short and J 9 bases short, with 9 bases between. For the CDR3, the DNA is TGTGCCAGCAGCTCGGCGCTTGAGCAGTTCTTC. Its translation: CASSSALEQFF.

This clonotype was seen many times. The rearrangement joins TRBV4-2 to TRBJ1-5; 7 bases are shared with TRBD1. CDR1 LGHNA and CDR2 YNFKEQ come from the germline V gene. Trimming took 4 bases from V and 2 from J; bases not matched to a gene: 5. The CDR3 covers 15 residues. CDR3: CASSPGGDGNQPQHF. The CDR3 bases are TGTGCCAGCAGCCCAGGGGGGGATGGCAATCAGCCCCAGCATTTT.

The DNA of the CDR3 is TGTGCCATCAGTGAAAGGGAGGAGCAGTACTTC. It yields the protein CAISEREEQYF. V and J are TRBV10-3 and TRBJ2-7, with D possibly matching TRBD2 (5 bases). The CDR3 spans 11 residues. The germline CDR1 and CDR2 sequences are ENHRY and SYGVKD. Trimming left V 3 bases short and J 7 bases short, with 7 bases between.

The sample holds one count of this clonotype. No conserved phenylalanine or tryptophan is present at the end of the CDR3, so a read error is the likely explanation. This chain joins TRBV5-4 and TRBJ2-5; D unresolved. V was cut by 0 bases and J by 1 base, with 4 bases left in between. The CDR3 consists of 13 residues. Germline assignment: CDR1 SGHNT and CDR2 YYREEE (reference sequence). The CDR3 protein is CASSLGAQETQYY. Written as DNA, the CDR3 is TGTGCCAGCAGCTTGGGGGCCCAAGAGACCCAGTACTAC.

This clonotype was found many times. This chain connects TRBV12-3 or TRBV12-4 to TRBJ1-6; 7 positions match TRBD1. This CDR3 is 15 amino acids long. V lost 5 bases and J lost 8; bases outside the gene matches: 9. CDR3 sequence: CASSVQTGIDSPLHF. The CDR3, as DNA: TGTGCCAGCAGTGTCCAGACAGGGATAGATTCACCCCTCCACTTT.

The chain links TRBV5-5 to TRBJ2-3; D remains unclear. V lost 4 bases, J lost 4 bases, and 13 bases lay in between. CDR3 length: 14 residues. From germline, CDR1 is SGHKS and CDR2 YYEKEE (reference sequence). The CDR3 reads CASSREPWADTQYF. The DNA for the CDR3 is TGTGCCAGCAGCCGAGAGCCTTGGGCAGATACGCAGTATTTT.

This clonotype was found many times. The chain recombines TRBV12-3 or TRBV12-4 with TRBJ2-1, with D possibly being TRBD2 (5 bases). Trimming took off 7 bases at V and 7 bases at J, with 23 bases between the two ends. This CDR3 has 16 residues. The CDR3 nucleotides are TGTGCCAGCACCGACTCTGGGGAGCGCGCCCGAAATGAGCAGTTCTTC. Translated: CASTDSGERARNEQFF.

This chain joins TRBV7-9 and TRBJ2-7, with 7 bases fitting TRBD1. V was clipped by 4 bases and J by 4 bases; unmatched bases: 7. Looked up from germline, CDR1 is SEHNR and CDR2 is FQNEAQ (reference sequence). The CDR3 has 14 amino acids. CDR3 amino acids: CASSSQRGHYEQYF. For the CDR3, the DNA is TGTGCCAGCAGCTCGCAGAGGGGGCATTACGAGCAGTACTTC.

This clonotype was observed many times. DNA for the CDR3: TGTGCCAGCAGCTTGCTAGCGGGAGCGGTTTGGGACACCGGGGAGCTGTTTTTT. It codes for CASSLLAGAVWDTGELFF. The chain couples TRBV5-6 to TRBJ2-2, with 10 bases aligning to TRBD2. With 1 base clipped from V and 3 bases from J, the junction kept 9 bases outside the gene matches. CDR1 is SGHDT, CDR2 YYEEEE, per germline. The CDR3 loop spans 18 amino acids.

The chain carries TRBV7-3 and TRBJ2-3; D remains ambiguous. Germline V gene sequence: CDR1 SGHTA, CDR2 FQGTGA. Deletions cut 1 base from V and 2 bases from J, with 7 bases between. The CDR3 has 14 amino acids. As DNA, the CDR3 is TGTGCCAGCAGCTTAATCGGTACCACAGATACGCAGTATTTT. It codes for CASSLIGTTDTQYF. The full variable domain, rest sourced from reference TRBV7-3 and TRBJ2-3, is GAGVSQTPSNKVTEKGKYVELRCDPISGHTALYWYRQSLGQGPEFLIYFQGTGAADDSGLPNDRFFAVRPEGSVSTLKIQRTERGDSAVYLCASSLIGTTDTQYFGPGTRLTVL.